The 5 T cell receptor beta chains listed next were all sequenced from one sample in a study of cytomegalovirus exposure and HLA in healthy donors. Vbeta (60) and Jbeta (13) primers were used in the PCR. Produced via immunoSEQ multiplex PCR; TCRdb's table is partial and in-frame only. The top ten hold approximately 3.9% of the sample, which has approximately 100,000 clones, 75% to 80% seen once. Specimen: PBMCs. These receptors were taken from a woman aged 40 to 50 in good health and CMV-seronegative.

This chain links TRBV2 with TRBJ1-5; 7 nucleotides match TRBD1. The germline CDR1 and CDR2 sequences are SNHLY and FYNNEI. The CDR3 totals 15 residues. V gave up 0 bases and J gave up 3 bases; unmatched junction bases: 2. The CDR3 nucleotides read TGTGCCAGCAGTGAAGCGGGGACAGTCAATCAGCCCCAGCATTTT. Encoded protein: CASSEAGTVNQPQHF.

This chain uses TRBV30 with TRBJ1-5, with 10 bases matching TRBD1. Trimming cost V 7 bases and J 6 bases; bases outside gene matches: 3. Germline-derived CDR1 and CDR2 are GTSNPN and SVGIG (reference sequence). The CDR3 extends over 12 amino acids. This CDR3 reads CAYGQGGQPQHF. The DNA of the CDR3 is TGTGCCTACGGACAGGGGGGTCAGCCCCAGCATTTT.

This CDR3 reads CASSKAWWDSSYEQYF. The CDR3, as DNA: TGTGCCAGCAGCAAAGCTTGGTGGGACAGCTCCTACGAGCAGTACTTC. The genes are TRBV21-1 and TRBJ2-7; TRBD1, the table's D call, lacks a check against the DNA. TRBV21-1 is classified as a pseudogene. The CDR3 extends over 16 amino acids.

J is TRBJ2-3 and V is TRBV27; 14 bases line up with TRBD2. This CDR3 region has 14 residues. The V segment lost 6 bases and the J segment 10 bases; nucleotides outside the gene matches: 6. Per the germline V gene, CDR1 is MNHEY and CDR2 is SMNVEV (reference sequence). The CDR3: CASSLGTSGGAQYF. The CDR3 nucleotides are TGTGCCAGCAGCTTGGGGACTAGCGGGGGTGCGCAGTATTTT.

The gene calls are TRBV5-1 and TRBJ1-6; weak D call: TRBD1 (6 bases). The CDR3 has 17 residues. V was trimmed by 3 bases and J by 5 bases, leaving 18 bases between them. CDR1 SGHRS and CDR2 YFSETQ come from the germline V gene. The CDR3 spells CASSYKPQGRNNSPLHF. The DNA for the CDR3 is TGCGCCAGCAGCTATAAGCCACAGGGACGGAATAATTCACCCCTCCACTTT.